The 6 T cell receptor beta chains listed next were all sequenced from one sample in a study of circulating tumor DNA in untreated peripheral T-cell lymphoma. The data were produced by immunoSEQ multiplex PCR, yet TCRdb's version contains in-frame clones alone and is incomplete. The table includes approximately 140 clones, approximately 87% detected once. The material sequenced was cell-free DNA from blood serum. These receptors all stem from a human donor with peripheral T-cell lymphoma.

This clone was seen more than once but under ten times. The CDR3 nucleotides read TGTGCCAGCAGTCCTGGTCTGATCTATGGCTACACCTTC. It translates to CASSPGLIYGYTF. The chain employs TRBV27 and TRBJ1-2; D gene unclear. This CDR3 is 13 amino acids long. Deletions cut 5 bases from V and 4 bases from J, with 11 bases between. Germline V CDR1 and CDR2: MNHEY, SMNVEV (reference sequence).

The J gene is TRBJ1-3, the V gene TRBV5-5; tentative D call: TRBD1 (5 bases). The CDR3 contains 18 residues. Germline V gene sequence: CDR1 SGHKS, CDR2 YYEKEE (reference sequence). Trimming cost V 4 bases and J 0 bases, with 20 bases left between them. The CDR3 reads CASSRTNWDSSSGNTIYF. The CDR3, as DNA: TGTGCCAGCAGCCGAACGAACTGGGACTCCAGCTCTGGAAACACCATATATTTT. The variable domain in full, completed from reference TRBV5-5 and TRBJ1-3, reads DAGVTQSPTHLIKTRGQQVTLRCSPISGHKSVSWYQQVLGQGPQFIFQYYEKEERGRGNFPDRFSARQFPNYSSELNVNALLLGDSALYLCASSRTNWDSSSGNTIYFGEGSWLTVV.

This clone is a singleton in its sample. The CDR3 reads CASSAQRTGLRNQPQHF. Written as DNA, the CDR3 is TGTGCCAGCAGTGCACAGAGGACAGGGCTTCGCAATCAGCCCCAGCATTTT. This chain joins TRBV6-1 and TRBJ1-5; TRBD1 aligns across 8 bases. Germline-derived CDR1 and CDR2 are MNHNS and SASEGT. The CDR3 covers 17 residues. The ends lost 4 bases at V and 2 bases at J; junction bases unmatched: 10.

V is TRBV7-2 and J is TRBJ1-2, with 7 nucleotides matching TRBD1. The length of the CDR3 is 15 residues. J lost 4 bases, V lost 5 bases, and 10 bases had no gene match. Germline CDR1 is SGHTA and CDR2 is FQGNSA. CDR3: CASSVSGQTGYGYTF. CDR3 DNA sequence: TGTGCCAGCAGCGTTTCGGGACAGACTGGCTATGGCTACACCTTC. Full variable domain (missing parts from reference TRBV7-2 and TRBJ1-2): GAGVSQSPSNKVTEKGKDVELRCDPISGHTALYWYRQSLGQGLEFLIYFQGNSAPDKSGLPSDRFSAERTGGSVSTLTIQRTQQEDSAVYLCASSVSGQTGYGYTFGSGTRLTVV.

This clone was observed a few times. CDR3 in amino acids: CASRLAGGRGNEQFF. The CDR3 DNA sequence: TGTGCCAGCAGATTAGCGGGAGGGAGGGGCAATGAGCAGTTCTTC. The J gene is TRBJ2-1, the V gene TRBV7-3, with TRBD2 matching 11 bases. This CDR3 has 15 residues. Germline CDR1 and CDR2: SGHTA and FQGTGA. The J segment lost 6 bases and the V segment lost 6 bases, leaving 7 bases of the junction unmatched.

The CDR3 coding sequence is TGCGCCAGCAGTGATGGGGAAGGTATCAACTATGGCTACACCTTC. Residues: CASSDGEGINYGYTF. The chain carries TRBV10-1 and TRBJ1-2; D uncertain. Germline V CDR1 and CDR2: WNHNN, SYGVQD (reference sequence). The CDR3 is 15 amino acids. V was cut by 3 bases and J by 2 bases, with 13 bases left in between.